These T cell receptor beta chains were read from a single sample in a study of cytomegalovirus exposure and HLA in healthy donors. The protocol was immunoSEQ multiplex PCR, while the TCRdb copy is restricted to in-frame clones and leaves out a portion. The sample lists around 180,000 clones; 84% were seen once. What was sequenced was PBMCs. These receptor sequences come from a boy aged 10-17 years in good health and CMV-seronegative. Each CDR3 is given with its conserved first and last residue.

v_call cdr3_aa
TRBV30 CAWSQGNQPQHF
TRBV9 CASSVASGNYGYTF
TRBV15 CATSRDRTSTDTQYF
TRBV5-6 CASGGGGNQPQHF
TRBV5-1 CASSLGVYPDTQYF
TRBV6-1 CASSRQGRMNTEAFF
TRBV4-3 CASSQGDSFRGELFF
TRBV4-2 CASSQDNRQGQALYF
TRBV27 CASSLGWKGPISATNEKLFF
TRBV7-8 CASSLPEGEQFF
TRBV5-4 CASSPREELNYGYTF
TRBV7-2 CASSLFEGGQPQHF
TRBV4-1 CASSQDLQGRSYGYTF
TRBV5-1 CASSFWGRTYEQYF
TRBV7-2 CASSSQDRAQDEQYF
TRBV28 CASSPPDRNEQYF
TRBV4-3 CASSQEAGAQGTQYF
TRBV30 CASGDRGGSPLHF
TRBV28 CASLLAGAANEQFF
TRBV5-4 CASSFPGGGYNEQFF
TRBV28 CASSFPAGTHYGYTF
TRBV7-9 CASSSPGQGLNYGYTF
TRBV6-5 CASSYSSSGSSHEQFF
TRBV27 CASSSDLRGINYGYTF
TRBV20-1 CSAVSVDTQYF
TRBV13 CASSSTPGLTTNNYNEQFF
TRBV28 CASNERGRREQFF
TRBV2 CASRRDRDYEQYF
TRBV6-6 CASKPFILFPPEAFF
TRBV13 CASSRDRETEKLFF
TRBV2 CASDAQGMNTEAFF
TRBV10-3 CAIAALGDEKLFF
TRBV5-4 CASSPGTGSGTGELFF
TRBV15 CATSRVTASYEQYF
TRBV4-3 CASSHLPDYGYTF
TRBV13 CASVAENTEAFF
TRBV19 CASRTDPASYEQYF